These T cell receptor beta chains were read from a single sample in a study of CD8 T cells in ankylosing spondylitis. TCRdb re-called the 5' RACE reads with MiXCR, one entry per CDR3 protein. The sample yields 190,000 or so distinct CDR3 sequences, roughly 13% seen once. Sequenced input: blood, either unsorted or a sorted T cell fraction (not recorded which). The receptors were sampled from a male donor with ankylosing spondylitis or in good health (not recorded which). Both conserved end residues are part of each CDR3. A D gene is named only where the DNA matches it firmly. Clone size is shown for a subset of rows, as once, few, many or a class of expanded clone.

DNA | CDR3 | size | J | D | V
TGCGCCAGCAGCCAAGATAGGACGGGATTGTCCTACGAGCAGTACTTC | CASSQDRTGLSYEQYF | - | TRBJ2-7 | - | TRBV4-1
TGTGCCAGCAGTTTATATCGGGCAGGGGGTGTACCCACCTACGAGCAGTACTTC | CASSLYRAGGVPTYEQYF | - | TRBJ2-7 | TRBD1 | TRBV28
TGCGCCAGCAGCCCTGTCGACAACTCCTACGAGCAGTACTTC | CASSPVDNSYEQYF | - | TRBJ2-7 | - | TRBV4-1
TGTGCCAGCAGTCGGGACTTAGATACGCAGTATTTT | CASSRDLDTQYF | - | TRBJ2-3 | - | TRBV25-1
TGTGCCAGCAGCCTGAATACCGGGACTAGCGGGGGGGCCATACATACGCAGTATTTT | CASSLNTGTSGGAIHTQYF | few | TRBJ2-3 | TRBD2 | TRBV27
TGTGCCAGCAGCTCCGACTCCTTAGGGCCAGGCACTGAAGCTTTCTTT | CASSSDSLGPGTEAFF | few | TRBJ1-1 | - | TRBV13
TGTGCCAGCAGCCCGGACCTGAACACTGAAGCTTTCTTT | CASSPDLNTEAFF | many | TRBJ1-1 | - | TRBV7-9
TGTGCCAGCAGTTACTCCCCTAGCGAGTTCAATGAGCAGTTCTTC | CASSYSPSEFNEQFF | few | TRBJ2-1 | - | TRBV6-5
TGCGCCAGCAGCTTGGCGTTAGGGATGGCCAAAAACATTCAGTACTTC | CASSLALGMAKNIQYF | many | TRBJ2-4 | - | TRBV5-1
TGTGCCAGTAGTATTTGGCTGGGTTTGGATACGCAGTATTTT | CASSIWLGLDTQYF | - | TRBJ2-3 | - | TRBV19
TGTGCCAGCAGTCCCCGTGACGGACTCTACGAGCAGTACTTC | CASSPRDGLYEQYF | few | TRBJ2-7 | - | TRBV28